Below are 26 T cell receptor beta chains sequenced from a single sample in a study of tumor-infiltrating lymphocytes in localized non-small cell lung cancer. The table came from immunoSEQ multiplex PCR; TCRdb's copy has only in-frame clones and leaves some out. Among approximately 16,000 clones listed, less than 55% were seen once. Sequencing was done on a sample of lung tumor tissue. The receptors derive from a human donor with non-small cell lung cancer.

The chain carries TRBV28 and TRBJ1-6; 8 bases are a match to TRBD1. This CDR3 spans 16 amino acids. CDR1 is MDHEN, CDR2 SYDVKM, per germline. J was trimmed by 11 bases and V by 3 bases; bases with no gene match: 12. The CDR3 DNA reads as TGTGCCAGCAGTTTGTTCTTAGGACAGGGTTTCGCACCCCTCCACTTT. Translating it yields CASSLFLGQGFAPLHF.

The chain links TRBV30 to TRBJ1-2; D is possibly TRBD1 (6 bases). V lost 2 bases and J lost 7, with 14 bases in between. Germline V gene data show CDR1 as GTSNPN and CDR2 as SVGIG (reference sequence). This CDR3 comprises 13 residues. Written as DNA, the CDR3 is TGTGCCTGGAGTCAAACAGGGCTCGGTGGCTACACCTTC. Protein product: CAWSQTGLGGYTF.

A few counts support this clone. This rearrangement joins TRBV28 to TRBJ1-6; 8 nucleotides agree with TRBD1. Germline V gene data show CDR1 as MDHEN and CDR2 as SYDVKM. V dropped 6 bases and J dropped 13; count of bases not matched to a gene: 11. This CDR3 has 14 residues. CDR3 nucleotides: TGTGCCAGCAGATCTCCACAGGGGGTCAGGCCCCTCCACTTT. This encodes CASRSPQGVRPLHF. Supplemented by reference TRBV28 and TRBJ1-6, the full variable domain reads DVKVTQSSRYLVKRTGEKVFLECVQDMDHENMFWYRQDPGLGLRLIYFSYDVKMKEKGDIPEGYSVSREKKERFSLILESASTNQTSMYLCASRSPQGVRPLHFGNGTRLTVT.

This rearrangement joins TRBV7-8 to TRBJ2-7, with 7 bases fitting TRBD1. In germline, CDR1 is SGHVS, CDR2 FQNEAQ. V gave up 3 bases and J gave up 1 base; unmatched junction bases: 3. The CDR3 covers 14 residues. The CDR3 nucleotides read TGTGCCAGCAGCTTTGAGACAGGGTCCTACGAGCAGTACTTC. Translating gives CASSFETGSYEQYF.

The chain carries TRBV7-8 and TRBJ1-6; 7 nucleotides agree with TRBD1. The V gene end was trimmed by 5 bases and the J gene end by 9 bases; junction bases not matched to a gene: 10. Germline V CDR1 and CDR2: SGHVS, FQNEAQ. The CDR3 runs to 15 residues. As DNA, the CDR3 is TGTGCCAGCAGCCCGGAAACAGGGGCTAGTTCACCCCTCCACTTT. Translated, it gives CASSPETGASSPLHF.

The V gene is TRBV28, the J gene TRBJ1-4, with a tentative D call TRBD1 (6 bases). CDR1 is MDHEN, CDR2 SYDVKM, per germline. V was cut by 3 bases and J by 7 bases, with 12 bases left in between. There are 14 residues in the CDR3. CDR3 DNA sequence: TGTGCCAGCAGTTTGAGGGGGTATGTTGAAAAACTGTTTTTT. Its translation is CASSLRGYVEKLFF. Combining the CDR3 with reference TRBV28 and TRBJ1-4 gives the whole variable domain DVKVTQSSRYLVKRTGEKVFLECVQDMDHENMFWYRQDPGLGLRLIYFSYDVKMKEKGDIPEGYSVSREKKERFSLILESASTNQTSMYLCASSLRGYVEKLFFGSGTQLSVL.

By sample fraction, this clone is medium-sized (0.01 to 0.1%). The V call is TRBV6-5, the J call TRBJ1-2; 9 bases fit TRBD1. V dropped 5 bases and J dropped 6; count of bases not matched to a gene: 7. There are 14 residues in the CDR3. Per germline, CDR1 MNHEY and CDR2 SVGAGI. The CDR3 sequence is CASSTWTGEDGYTF. The CDR3 bases are TGTGCCAGCAGTACATGGACAGGGGAGGATGGCTACACCTTC.

This clone was observed a few times. The chain links TRBV6-6 to TRBJ1-4, with 10 bases lining up with TRBD1. V shed 5 bases and J 7 bases; nucleotides not matched to a gene: 7. The germline V gene encodes CDR1 MNHNY and CDR2 SVGAGI (reference sequence). The CDR3 runs to 15 residues. This CDR3 reads CASSRGQGGAEKLFF. In nucleotides, the CDR3 is TGTGCCAGCAGTCGTGGACAGGGGGGGGCTGAAAAACTGTTTTTT.

This clone was counted a few times. This sequence joins TRBV6-6 and TRBJ1-5; perhaps TRBD1 as D (5 bases). V was pared by 0 bases and J by 4 bases, with 7 bases between. This CDR3 is built from 14 residues. Germline V CDR1 and CDR2: MNHNY, SVGAGI (reference sequence). DNA of the CDR3: TGTGCCAGCAGTTACTCGGAGGGGAATCAGCCCCAGCATTTT. Its protein product is CASSYSEGNQPQHF.

CDR3 coding DNA: TGTGCCATCAGCTGGCGGGGGACAGGAAGCGATGAGCAGTTCTTC. This sequence encodes CAISWRGTGSDEQFF. The chain recombines TRBV10-3 with TRBJ2-1, with D tentatively TRBD1 (8 bases). The CDR3 has 15 residues. V lost 6 bases to trimming and J lost 8 bases, with 20 bases between them. CDR1 ENHRY and CDR2 SYGVKD come from the germline V gene.

The chain employs TRBV10-3 and TRBJ1-1; perhaps TRBD1 as D (5 bases). The V and J ends lost 6 bases and 0 bases respectively, with 11 bases between them. The CDR3 has 14 amino acids. Germline lookup yields CDR1 ENHRY and CDR2 SYGVKD. The CDR3 loop is CAIRAGVMNTEAFF. The CDR3 coding sequence is TGTGCCATCAGGGCGGGGGTCATGAACACTGAAGCTTTCTTT.

This clone has more than one count but fewer than ten. This rearrangement joins TRBV18 to TRBJ2-5; D gene unclear. The CDR3 sequence is 12 residues long. V shed 2 bases and J shed 6 bases, with 7 bases lying between them. Looked up from germline, CDR1 is KGHSH and CDR2 is LQKENI. The CDR3 spells CASSPVDKTQYF. The DNA for the CDR3 is TGTGCCAGCTCACCAGTCGACAAGACCCAGTACTTC.

The chain is built from TRBV28 and TRBJ1-2; TRBD1 agrees at 7 bases. Germline V CDR1 and CDR2: MDHEN, SYDVKM. After removal of 6 bases from V and 5 bases from J, the junction contained 3 bases not matched to a gene. The CDR3 is 12 residues long. CDR3 nucleotides: TGTGCCAGCAGGGGGACAGTTTATGGCTACACCTTC. This codes for CASRGTVYGYTF.

This clone turned up a few times. The CDR3 region is CASSQWGQGAGEQFF. CDR3 nucleotide sequence: TGCGCCAGCAGTCAATGGGGACAGGGGGCGGGTGAGCAGTTCTTC. This chain joins TRBV23-1 and TRBJ2-1, with 12 bases matching TRBD1. TRBV23-1 is designated an ORF whose function remains uncertain. The CDR3 is 15 residues long. Germline trimming cut 1 base from V and 9 bases from J; bases unmatched to any gene: 4.

There are a few counts of this clone. This chain uses TRBV29-1 with TRBJ1-2; D is uncertain. Trimming stripped 6 bases from V and 8 bases from J, with 13 bases between. The germline V gene encodes CDR1 SQVTM and CDR2 ANQGSEA. The CDR3 runs 11 residues. The DNA of the CDR3 is TGCAGCGTCCTAGGGCCTACGGGCTACACCTTC. Residues: CSVLGPTGYTF.

This chain uses TRBV5-6 with TRBJ2-5; unclear D gene. Germline-derived CDR1 and CDR2 are SGHDT and YYEEEE. Trimming pared 0 bases from V and 4 bases from J, leaving 13 bases between. CDR3 length equals 15 residues. DNA for the CDR3: TGTGCCAGCAGCTTGGCTCTAGGGTTCGGAGAGACCCAGTACTTC. Encoded protein: CASSLALGFGETQYF.

The chain recombines TRBV28 with TRBJ1-1; D unresolved. This CDR3 is built from 11 residues. Trimming cost V 6 bases and J 8 bases, with 10 bases left between them. Germline CDR1 is MDHEN and CDR2 is SYDVKM. CDR3 protein: CASSRRREAFF. The CDR3 coding sequence is TGTGCCAGCAGCCGCCGTCGAGAAGCTTTCTTT.

This clone has only a few counts. V usage is TRBV29-1 and J usage is TRBJ1-2; D call uncertain. V lost 6 bases to trimming and J lost 3 bases, with 8 bases between them. Germline V gene sequence: CDR1 SQVTM, CDR2 ANQGSEA. The CDR3 is made up of 11 amino acids. The CDR3 loop is CSVLSHYGYTF. The DNA of the CDR3 is TGCAGCGTCCTTAGCCACTATGGCTACACCTTC.

DNA for the CDR3: TGTGCCAGCAGCTTACAGGGCCAAGAGACCCAGTACTTC. Amino acid sequence: CASSLQGQETQYF. The chain is built from TRBV11-3 and TRBJ2-5; tentative D call: TRBD1 (5 bases). In germline, CDR1 is SGHNT, CDR2 YENEEA. V was pared by 2 bases and J by 1 base, with 5 bases between. CDR3 length: 13 amino acids.

The chain carries TRBV11-1 and TRBJ2-3; 7 nucleotides agree with TRBD1. There are 15 residues in the CDR3. V was clipped by 3 bases and J by 1 base; unmatched bases: 4. CDR1 SGHAT and CDR2 FQDESV come from the germline V gene (reference sequence). CDR3 coding DNA: TGTGCCAGCAGCTTCACAGGGGCCGGCACAGATACGCAGTATTTT. Translation gives CASSFTGAGTDTQYF.

This chain connects TRBV19 to TRBJ1-6, with D perhaps TRBD1 (6 bases). The CDR3 sequence is 14 residues long. Per germline, CDR1 LNHDA and CDR2 SQIVND (reference sequence). V was trimmed by 8 bases and J by 7 bases, leaving 15 bases between them. CDR3 DNA: TGTGCCAGTTCCGGACAGACGATAAATTCACCCCTCCACTTT. Translated: CASSGQTINSPLHF.

This clone was seen only a few times. The chain uses TRBV6-5 and TRBJ1-2; unclear D gene. V lost 0 bases and J 7 bases, leaving 15 bases between the germline ends. Germline V lookup: CDR1 MNHEY, CDR2 SVGAGI. The CDR3 sequence is 15 residues long. In DNA form, the CDR3 reads TGTGCCAGCAGTTACTCGATTGAACAGAGTCGTGGCTACACCTTC. Translation gives CASSYSIEQSRGYTF.

The chain couples TRBV29-1 to TRBJ2-3; 9 bases fit TRBD2. V lost 7 bases and J lost 5; bases outside the gene matches: 13. CDR1 is SQVTM, CDR2 ANQGSEA, per germline. CDR3 length equals 15 residues. The CDR3 loop is CSAGPLRGGRDTQYF. CDR3 DNA: TGCAGCGCGGGCCCTCTGCGGGGGGGCCGAGATACGCAGTATTTT.

By its share, this clone is medium-sized. V and J are TRBV29-1 and TRBJ2-2; D is undetermined. The V gene's germline CDR1 is SQVTM and CDR2 ANQGSEA. CDR3 length equals 16 residues. Trimming stripped 0 bases from V and 2 bases from J, with 13 bases between. This CDR3 reads CSVEEGPVTNTGELFF. In DNA, the CDR3 is TGCAGCGTTGAAGAAGGGCCCGTCACCAACACCGGGGAGCTGTTTTTT.

V is TRBV7-2 and J is TRBJ2-1, with 12 positions matching TRBD2. Trimming at V came to 4 bases and at J to 7 bases, leaving 11 bases not matched to a gene. CDR3 length equals 17 residues. CDR1 and CDR2 from the germline V gene are SGHTA and FQGNSA. CDR3 sequence (DNA): TGTGCCAGCAGCTCCAGCCCGGGACTAGCGGGTTATAATGAGCAGTTCTTC. As protein: CASSSSPGLAGYNEQFF.

Relative to its sample, this clone is medium-sized. The chain joins TRBV28 to TRBJ2-7; D could derive from TRBD1 or TRBD2 (7 bases each). This CDR3 region has 17 residues. The V end lost 4 bases, the J end lost 9 bases, and 28 bases lay between the germline ends. Germline V lookup: CDR1 MDHEN, CDR2 SYDVKM. CDR3 bases: TGTGCCAGCAGTTCGATCAATACAGGGGAGATAGGGGAGGGGCAGTACTTC. Translation gives CASSSINTGEIGEGQYF. Combining the CDR3 with reference TRBV28 and TRBJ2-7 gives the whole variable domain DVKVTQSSRYLVKRTGEKVFLECVQDMDHENMFWYRQDPGLGLRLIYFSYDVKMKEKGDIPEGYSVSREKKERFSLILESASTNQTSMYLCASSSINTGEIGEGQYFGPGTRLTVT.